The T cell receptor (beta chain) under discussion was sequenced for a study of blood T cells in healthy people across ages. Study results and limitations: There were more naive CD4+ cells and higher diversity in long-lived donors than in aged donors. Age brought a roughly linear fall in TCR beta diversity measured per million T cells.

Primed by a sample-barcoded 5' primer and a J-beta primer mix, a second PCR proceeded for about 7 to 11 cycles. TCRdb called the 5' RACE reads again in MiXCR, with one record for every CDR3 protein. The sample contains around 790,000 distinct CDR3 sequences, approximately 44% of which appear only once. Trimming left V 5 bases short and J 4 bases short, with 14 bases between. Germline V gene sequence: CDR1 SEHNR, CDR2 FQNEAQ (reference sequence). This CDR3 is built from 14 residues. On this clonotype itself: What it recognizes is unknown.

The rearrangement links TRBV7-9 to TRBJ2-5; maybe TRBD1 (6 bases). The TCR was taken from a man aged 60 to 69 in good health. Sequenced material: blood. CDR3 DNA: TGTGCCAGCAGCACCTACAGGGATGGAGAGACCCAGTACTTC. Its protein product is CASSTYRDGETQYF.